The 10 T cell receptor beta chains listed next were all sequenced from one sample in a study of post-analysis software for immune sequencing data (dated by TCRdb to 2013 to 2016). Preparation of the library involved PCR. TCRdb lists the instrument as Illumina HiSeq 2500. To reduce PCR and sequencing biases, unique molecular identifiers were built into the TCR beta cDNA libraries. The public sequencing data were trimmed at Q25 with fastp and processed into clonotypes with MiXCR by TCRdb, which kept only in-frame beta chains. Entries are consolidated by CDR3 protein sequence, retaining the most common genes and DNA. In all, the sample holds about 430,000 distinct CDR3 sequences, and approximately 39% of those were seen once. Together, the top ten hold around 8% of the sample. Broad study findings and their caveats: Patients showed significantly higher frequencies than controls for a handful of TRBV segments, among them TRBV5-6, TRBV5-1 and TRBV20-1.

Antigens of these TCRs are unknown. Sequencing was done on a sample of blood. The source of these receptors is a girl between 2 and 10 years old with multiple sclerosis.

This clonotype is medium-sized (0.01 to 0.1%) by share. The rearrangement uses TRBV4-3 and TRBJ2-4; D is undetermined. Germline V gives CDR1 LGHNA, CDR2 YSLEER. The CDR3 covers 14 residues. The germline V and J ends were trimmed by 4 bases and 8 bases, with 15 bases remaining between them. CDR3 sequence reads: CASSLTPGRDIQYF. For the CDR3, the DNA is TGCGCCAGCAGCCTAACACCAGGTCGGGACATTCAGTACTTC.

This clonotype was seen a few times. The rearrangement links TRBV12-5 to TRBJ2-5, with TRBD1 as a possible D gene (5 bases). V was trimmed by 7 bases and J by 11 bases, leaving 23 bases between them. This CDR3 contains 14 residues. Germline CDR1 LGHNT, CDR2 FRNRAP. The CDR3 loop reads CASAFDNWGNEQYF. DNA for the CDR3: TGTGCTAGTGCCTTTGATAACTGGGGCAATGAGCAGTACTTC.

This clonotype occurred a few times. The chain has TRBV20-1 and TRBJ2-3, with TRBD1 matching over 9 bases. The CDR3 consists of 17 residues. Germline V gene lookup returns CDR1 DFQATT and CDR2 SNEGSKA (reference sequence). J was trimmed by 4 bases and V by 1 base; bases with no gene match: 12. The CDR3 nucleotides read TGCAGTGCTAGAGCCCAAAGGGGACAGGGTCGCGCAGATACGCAGTATTTT. Translated, it gives CSARAQRGQGRADTQYF.

This clonotype was counted only a few times. The CDR3: CASTGTRGEQYF. CDR3 DNA sequence: TGTGCCAGCACGGGGACCAGGGGCGAGCAGTACTTC. The chain links TRBV6-5 to TRBJ2-7, with a possible D match to TRBD1 (6 bases). V was shortened by 7 bases and J by 6 bases, with 13 bases between the two germline ends. The CDR3 consists of 12 residues. Germline V gene sequence: CDR1 MNHEY, CDR2 SVGAGI.

This clonotype has just a few counts. The chain links TRBV29-1 to TRBJ2-7; D unresolved. The CDR3 runs to 15 residues. Trimming cost V 0 bases and J 3 bases, with 15 bases left between them. Per germline, CDR1 SQVTM and CDR2 ANQGSEA. In nucleotides, the CDR3 is TGCAGCGTTGAAGATCGAGTAGACGGATACTACGAGCAGTACTTC. Amino acid sequence: CSVEDRVDGYYEQYF.

This chain links TRBV29-1 with TRBJ2-4, with 7 positions matching TRBD2. The J call is uncertain, as TRBJ2-7 better fits the DNA end. From germline, CDR1 is SQVTM and CDR2 ANQGSEA. The CDR3 covers 14 residues. CDR3 region: CSDGNSGLFYEQYF. CDR3 nucleotides: TGCAGCGATGGCAATAGCGGGCTTTTCTACGAGCAGTACTTC.

This clonotype turned up a few times. This chain links TRBV24-1 with TRBJ1-4; no clear D gene. Between the trimmed V and J ends, which lost 6 bases and 0 bases, there was a span of 19 bases. Germline V gene data show CDR1 as KGHDR and CDR2 as SFDVKD. This CDR3 spans 18 amino acids. The CDR3 nucleotides read TGTGCCACCAGTCAGGAGCCCTTTGAATCCGCAACTAATGAAAAACTGTTTTTT. It is translated as CATSQEPFESATNEKLFF.

In DNA, the CDR3 is TGTGCCAGCAGCTCCGACGGTACAGGGACCTACAATGAGCAGTTCTTC. Translated, it gives CASSSDGTGTYNEQFF. J is TRBJ2-1 and V is TRBV7-2; weak D call: TRBD1 (6 bases). CDR1 is SGHTA, CDR2 FQGNSA, per germline. Trimming cost V 4 bases and J 2 bases, with 15 bases left between them. There are 16 residues in the CDR3.

J is TRBJ2-1 and V is TRBV6-2 or TRBV6-3; no clear D. Trimming pared 5 bases from V and 2 bases from J, leaving 13 bases between. The CDR3 runs to 15 residues. Germline V gene sequence: CDR1 MNHEY, CDR2 SVGEGT. The CDR3 reads CASSPGQKPYNEQFF. The CDR3 DNA reads TGTGCCAGCAGTCCTGGGCAGAAACCCTACAATGAGCAGTTCTTC.

To note about this clonotype: Because the CDR3 is missing its conserved closing phenylalanine or tryptophan, this is likely a read error. CDR3 loop: CSAQGADSIYNEQFV. CDR3 coding DNA: TGCAGTGCTCAAGGGGCGGACAGCATCTACAATGAGCAGTTCGTC. The V and J genes are TRBV20-1 and TRBJ2-1; perhaps TRBD1 as D (6 bases). The CDR3 sequence is 15 residues long. V gave up 5 bases and J gave up 3 bases, with 17 bases separating them. Germline V gives CDR1 DFQATT, CDR2 SNEGSKA (reference sequence).